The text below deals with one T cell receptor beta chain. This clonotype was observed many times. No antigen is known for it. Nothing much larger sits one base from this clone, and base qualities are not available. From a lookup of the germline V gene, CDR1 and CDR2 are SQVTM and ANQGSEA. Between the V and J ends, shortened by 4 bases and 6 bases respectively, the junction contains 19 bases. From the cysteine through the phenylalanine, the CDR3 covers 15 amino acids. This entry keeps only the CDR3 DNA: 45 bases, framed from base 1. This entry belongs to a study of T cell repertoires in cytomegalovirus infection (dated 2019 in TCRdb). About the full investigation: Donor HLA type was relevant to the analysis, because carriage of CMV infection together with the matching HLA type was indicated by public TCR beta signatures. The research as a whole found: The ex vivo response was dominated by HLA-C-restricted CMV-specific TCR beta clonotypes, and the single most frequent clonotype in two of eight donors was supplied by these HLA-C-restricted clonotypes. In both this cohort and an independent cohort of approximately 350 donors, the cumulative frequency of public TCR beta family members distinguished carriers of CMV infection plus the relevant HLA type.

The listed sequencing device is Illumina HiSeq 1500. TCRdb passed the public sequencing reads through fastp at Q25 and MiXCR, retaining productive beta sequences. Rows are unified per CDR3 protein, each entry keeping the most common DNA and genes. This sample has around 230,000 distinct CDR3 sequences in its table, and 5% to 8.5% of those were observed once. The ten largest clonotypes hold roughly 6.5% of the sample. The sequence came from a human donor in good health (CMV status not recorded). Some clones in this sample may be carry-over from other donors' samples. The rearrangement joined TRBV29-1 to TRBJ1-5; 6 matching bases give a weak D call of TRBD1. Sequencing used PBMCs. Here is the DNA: TGCAGCGTTGCAACGATACAGGGTATGGGTCAGCCCCAGCATTTT. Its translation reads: CSVATIQGMGQPQHF.